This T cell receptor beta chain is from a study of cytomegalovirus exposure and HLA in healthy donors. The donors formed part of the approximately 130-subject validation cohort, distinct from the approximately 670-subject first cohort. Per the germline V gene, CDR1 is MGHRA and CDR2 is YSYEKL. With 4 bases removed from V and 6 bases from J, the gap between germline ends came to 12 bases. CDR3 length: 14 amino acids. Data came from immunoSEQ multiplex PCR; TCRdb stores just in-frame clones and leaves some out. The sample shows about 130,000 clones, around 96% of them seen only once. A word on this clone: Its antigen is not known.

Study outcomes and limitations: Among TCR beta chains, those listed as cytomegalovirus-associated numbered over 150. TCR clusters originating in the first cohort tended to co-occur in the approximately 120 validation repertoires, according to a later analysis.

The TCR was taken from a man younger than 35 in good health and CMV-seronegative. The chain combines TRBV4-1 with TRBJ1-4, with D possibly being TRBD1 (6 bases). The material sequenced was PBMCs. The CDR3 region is CASSPSDRYEKLFF. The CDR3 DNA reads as TGCGCCAGCAGCCCCAGTGACAGGTATGAAAAACTGTTTTTT.